The 31 T cell receptor beta chains listed next were all sequenced from one sample in a study of T cell repertoires in cytomegalovirus infection. Each CDR3 protein is one row after TCRdb ran MiXCR on the reads. The sample lists approximately 150,000 distinct CDR3 sequences; 15% to 20% were seen once. The source material was CD8+ T cells from PBMCs. The receptors shown here come from a human donor in good health (CMV status not recorded). Some clones in this sample may be carry-over from other donors' samples.

The table lists this clonotype with a few counts. This rearrangement joins TRBV7-2 to TRBJ2-5; TRBD2 aligns across 7 bases. With 4 bases clipped from V and 0 bases from J, the junction kept 2 bases outside the gene matches. This CDR3 contains 14 residues. Looked up from germline, CDR1 is SGHTA and CDR2 is FQGNSA. The DNA for the CDR3 is TGTGCCAGCAGCTACGGGAGGTACCAAGAGACCCAGTACTTC. It is translated as CASSYGRYQETQYF.

In its sample, this clonotype was seen a few times. This chain connects TRBV7-2 to TRBJ2-1; 8 bases are a match to TRBD1. Germline V CDR1 and CDR2: SGHTA, FQGNSA. The V gene end was trimmed by 2 bases and the J gene end by 8 bases; junction bases not matched to a gene: 11. The CDR3 contains 16 residues. CDR3 nucleotide sequence: TGTGCCAGCAGCTTAACGGGCAGGGGGCTTTTCGATGAGCAGTTCTTC. Its protein product is CASSLTGRGLFDEQFF. Filled out from reference TRBV7-2 and TRBJ2-1, the complete variable domain reads GAGVSQSPSNKVTEKGKDVELRCDPISGHTALYWYRQSLGQGLEFLIYFQGNSAPDKSGLPSDRFSAERTGGSVSTLTIQRTQQEDSAVYLCASSLTGRGLFDEQFFGPGTRLTVL.

This clonotype has only a few counts. This chain uses TRBV7-2 with TRBJ2-3, with 7 bases matching TRBD1. This CDR3 is built from 15 residues. The germline V gene encodes CDR1 SGHTA and CDR2 FQGNSA. With V trimmed by 5 bases and J by 0 bases, 5 bases remained unmatched. CDR3 sequence: CASSRDSSSTDTQYF. The CDR3 DNA reads TGTGCCAGCAGCCGGGACAGCTCTAGCACAGATACGCAGTATTTT.

This rearrangement joins TRBV28 to TRBJ2-3, with TRBD1 identical over 9 bases. The V segment lost 7 bases and the J segment 4 bases; nucleotides outside the gene matches: 9. This CDR3 is 15 amino acids long. Germline CDR1 and CDR2: MDHEN and SYDVKM. In DNA, the CDR3 is TGTGCCAGCAACCCCGGGACAGGGCGTTCAGATACGCAGTATTTT. Its protein is CASNPGTGRSDTQYF.

The rearrangement joins TRBV20-1 to TRBJ1-2; 7 bases are shared with TRBD1. This CDR3 has 14 residues. V lost 1 base, J lost 2 bases, and 4 bases stayed unmatched. CDR1 is DFQATT and CDR2 is SNEGSKA in the germline V gene (reference sequence). DNA for the CDR3: TGCAGTGCTAGAGCTGGGACAGACAACTATGGCTACACCTTC. It specifies CSARAGTDNYGYTF.

V and J are TRBV5-6 and TRBJ2-5; 7 bases fit TRBD2. The CDR3 runs 12 residues. The germline V gene has CDR1 SGHDT and CDR2 YYEEEE. V trimming: 4 bases; J trimming: 7 bases; junction bases outside the gene matches: 4. The CDR3 spells CASSPGRGTQYF. DNA of the CDR3: TGTGCCAGCAGCCCGGGGAGGGGGACCCAGTACTTC.

This clonotype was seen a few times. V usage is TRBV28 and J usage is TRBJ2-7, with unresolved D. This CDR3 is 17 amino acids long. Looked up from germline, CDR1 is MDHEN and CDR2 is SYDVKM. V lost 3 bases and J lost 4, with 22 bases in between. The CDR3 is CASSFPPRRGPSYEQYF. DNA for the CDR3: TGTGCCAGCAGTTTTCCCCCCCGGCGTGGCCCCTCATACGAGCAGTACTTC.

The chain is built from TRBV11-2 and TRBJ2-7; TRBD1 aligns across 10 bases. V shed 5 bases and J 4 bases; nucleotides not matched to a gene: 11. Germline loops: CDR1 SGHAT, CDR2 FQNNGV. The CDR3 runs 16 residues. The CDR3 region has the DNA TGTGCCAGCAGCACCCCAGACAGGGGGCGGTCGTACGAGCAGTACTTC. Translation gives CASSTPDRGRSYEQYF.

The rearrangement uses TRBV6-2 or TRBV6-3 and TRBJ2-7, with a possible D match to TRBD2 (5 bases). The germline V and J ends were trimmed by 0 bases and 6 bases, with 18 bases remaining between them. From germline, CDR1 is MNHEY and CDR2 SVGEGT. This CDR3 has 16 amino acids. The CDR3 region is CASSYSTTGIGIEQYF. DNA for the CDR3: TGTGCCAGCAGTTACTCCACGACGGGAATCGGGATCGAGCAGTACTTC.

This clonotype has just a few counts. This chain joins TRBV19 and TRBJ1-1; no reliable D call. The CDR3 is made up of 12 amino acids. Deletions cut 3 bases from V and 2 bases from J, with 4 bases between. Germline V CDR1 and CDR2: LNHDA, SQIVND (reference sequence). Written as DNA, the CDR3 is TGTGCCAGTAGTATTTCCAACACTGAAGCTTTCTTT. Translating gives CASSISNTEAFF.

The chain uses TRBV7-2 and TRBJ2-7, with D perhaps TRBD1 or TRBD2 (7 bases each). Per the germline V gene, CDR1 is SGHTA and CDR2 is FQGNSA. This CDR3 comprises 15 residues. V dropped 5 bases and J dropped 2 bases, with 16 bases sitting between them. The CDR3 DNA sequence: TGTGCCAGCAGCCTAACAGGGGAGGGGGCCTACGAGCAGTACTTC. This gives the protein CASSLTGEGAYEQYF.

DNA of the CDR3: TGTGCCAGCAGCTCGGACAGAGACAATGAGCAGTTCTTC. This gives the protein CASSSDRDNEQFF. The chain is built from TRBV7-9 and TRBJ2-1; D may be TRBD1 (6 bases). V lost 4 bases, J lost 5 bases, and 9 bases lay in between. The CDR3 sequence is 13 residues long. Germline loops: CDR1 SEHNR, CDR2 FQNEAQ (reference sequence). Full variable domain (rest looked up from reference TRBV7-9 and TRBJ2-1): DTGVSQNPRHKITKRGQNVTFRCDPISEHNRLYWYRQTLGQGPEFLTYFQNEAQLEKSRLLSDRFSAERPKGSFSTLEIQRTEQGDSAMYLCASSSDRDNEQFFGPGTRLTVL.

In DNA form, the CDR3 reads TGTGCCATCAGTGAGTCAACGGACTACGAGCAGTACTTC. The encoded protein is CAISESTDYEQYF. The J gene is TRBJ2-7, the V gene TRBV10-3; D is unclear. The CDR3 extends over 13 amino acids. Germline lookup yields CDR1 ENHRY and CDR2 SYGVKD. With 0 bases removed from V and 3 bases from J, the gap between germline ends came to 6 bases.

This clonotype occurred many times. The junction does not match germline at one end; this may be a read error. The chain links TRBV7-9 to TRBJ1-1; unclear D gene. The germline V gene encodes CDR1 SEHNR and CDR2 FQNEAQ (reference sequence). There are 17 residues in the CDR3. Written as DNA, the CDR3 is TGTGCCAGCAGCTCAGAATCCTTAATCCGTGGGAACGCTGAAGCTTTCTTT. It codes for CASSSESLIRGNAEAFF.

This clonotype showed up just a few times. The J gene is TRBJ2-7, the V gene TRBV7-9; possibly TRBD1 for D (7 bases). Trimming took 3 bases from V and 0 from J, leaving 12 bases between them. Germline-derived CDR1 and CDR2 are SEHNR and FQNEAQ (reference sequence). CDR3 length: 15 amino acids. CDR3: CASSFQGGLSYEQYF. CDR3 DNA sequence: TGTGCCAGCAGCTTCCAGGGGGGCCTCTCCTACGAGCAGTACTTC. The variable domain in full, with the rest retrieved from reference TRBV7-9 and TRBJ2-7, is DTGVSQNPRHKITKRGQNVTFRCDPISEHNRLYWYRQTLGQGPEFLTYFQNEAQLEKSRLLSDRFSAERPKGSFSTLEIQRTEQGDSAMYLCASSFQGGLSYEQYFGPGTRLTVT.

This clonotype was picked up a small number of times. The chain carries TRBV28 and TRBJ2-7; 9 positions agree with TRBD2. Germline trimming cut 5 bases from V and 1 base from J; bases unmatched to any gene: 6. The CDR3 is 15 residues long. Germline V gene sequence: CDR1 MDHEN, CDR2 SYDVKM. The CDR3 DNA is TGTGCCAGCAGTGACCTAGCGGGGCTTTCCTACGAGCAGTACTTC. Translation: CASSDLAGLSYEQYF.

V usage is TRBV20-1 and J usage is TRBJ2-2, with 12 bases that match TRBD2. With 3 bases clipped from V and 5 bases from J, the junction kept 13 bases outside the gene matches. This CDR3 is built from 18 residues. Germline CDR1 reads DFQATT; CDR2 reads SNEGSKA (reference sequence). The CDR3 DNA is TGCAGTGCTAGGAGTTACGGACTAGCGGGATATCGAACCGGGGAGCTGTTTTTT. Residues: CSARSYGLAGYRTGELFF.

The chain uses TRBV28 and TRBJ2-2; no definite D call. This CDR3 has 12 amino acids. V lost 2 bases and J 5 bases, leaving 3 bases between the germline ends. Germline CDR1 is MDHEN and CDR2 is SYDVKM. The CDR3 reads CASSLITGELFF. The CDR3 DNA is TGTGCCAGCAGTTTAATTACCGGGGAGCTGTTTTTT.

V and J are TRBV7-2 and TRBJ2-3, with D tentatively TRBD2 (7 bases). This CDR3 contains 15 residues. The germline V and J ends were trimmed by 3 bases and 6 bases, with 16 bases remaining between them. The germline CDR1 and CDR2 sequences are SGHTA and FQGNSA. CDR3 nucleotides: TGTGCCAGCAGCTTTGCGGGGGCCCCCGGCGATACGCAGTATTTT. This translates into CASSFAGAPGDTQYF.

The chain has TRBV7-9 and TRBJ2-2; 10 nucleotides match TRBD1. The V gene's germline CDR1 is SEHNR and CDR2 FQNEAQ (reference sequence). Losses at the gene ends were 5 bases for V and 2 bases for J; bases not matched to a gene: 5. The length of the CDR3 is 16 residues. The CDR3 DNA reads TGTGCCAGCAGCGACCGGGACAGGGGAAACACCGGGGAGCTGTTTTTT. It specifies CASSDRDRGNTGELFF.

A few counts support this clonotype. The chain carries TRBV27 and TRBJ1-4; 8 nucleotides line up with TRBD1. The V and J ends lost 6 bases and 8 bases, in that order; junction bases with no gene match: 8. This CDR3 has 14 residues. Germline values: CDR1 MNHEY, CDR2 SMNVEV (reference sequence). CDR3 sequence reads: CASRPTGGGEKLFF. For the CDR3, the DNA is TGTGCCAGCAGGCCCACAGGGGGAGGCGAAAAACTGTTTTTT.

This clonotype was seen only a few times. This chain uses TRBV7-9 with TRBJ1-1; 7 bases are shared with TRBD1. After removal of 2 bases from V and 4 bases from J, the junction contained 7 bases not matched to a gene. The CDR3 extends over 15 amino acids. CDR1 is SEHNR and CDR2 is FQNEAQ in the germline V gene (reference sequence). As DNA, the CDR3 is TGTGCCAGCAGCTTAACGAACAGGGGTGGCACTGAAGCTTTCTTT. Translating gives CASSLTNRGGTEAFF. Variable domain in full (rest from reference TRBV7-9 and TRBJ1-1): DTGVSQNPRHKITKRGQNVTFRCDPISEHNRLYWYRQTLGQGPEFLTYFQNEAQLEKSRLLSDRFSAERPKGSFSTLEIQRTEQGDSAMYLCASSLTNRGGTEAFFGQGTRLTVV.

This clonotype was counted ten times or more. This rearrangement joins TRBV7-2 to TRBJ1-2; D not resolved. The V gene's germline CDR1 is SGHTA and CDR2 FQGNSA. This CDR3 comprises 13 residues. V lost 5 bases and J lost 4, with 11 bases in between. The chain's CDR3 is CASSPSKSYGYTF. CDR3 in DNA: TGTGCCAGCAGCCCAAGTAAAAGCTATGGCTACACCTTC.

In its sample, this clonotype was seen a few times. The chain carries TRBV7-2 and TRBJ2-1; possibly TRBD2 for D (5 bases). The germline V gene encodes CDR1 SGHTA and CDR2 FQGNSA. The germline V and J ends were trimmed by 2 bases and 5 bases, with 10 bases remaining between them. CDR3 length: 14 amino acids. CDR3 region: CASSLSGGHNEQFF. The CDR3 DNA is TGTGCCAGCAGCTTAAGTGGCGGGCACAATGAGCAGTTCTTC.

This clonotype was found many times. CDR3 nucleotide sequence: TGTGCCAGCAGCCCGTCGCCTTACCGGGGGTTGGCAAACACCGGGGAGCTGTTTTTT. Its translation is CASSPSPYRGLANTGELFF. J is TRBJ2-2 and V is TRBV7-7; tentative D call: TRBD2 (6 bases). Trimming shortened V by 5 bases and J by 2 bases, and 24 bases separated the two germline ends. Looked up from germline, CDR1 is SSHAT and CDR2 is FNYEAQ (reference sequence). The CDR3 length is 19 residues.

The chain recombines TRBV5-6 with TRBJ2-3; TRBD1 agrees at 7 bases. Germline V gene lookup returns CDR1 SGHDT and CDR2 YYEEEE. The length of the CDR3 is 20 residues. J was trimmed by 2 bases and V by 6 bases; bases with no gene match: 24. CDR3 sequence reads: CASTGAQGFFKGDDTDTQYF. CDR3 DNA sequence: TGTGCCAGCACCGGAGCACAGGGGTTCTTCAAAGGGGATGACACAGATACGCAGTATTTT.

This clonotype was counted only a few times. This sequence joins TRBV29-1 and TRBJ2-7; 7 bases fit TRBD2. This CDR3 is 13 amino acids long. Germline-derived CDR1 and CDR2 are SQVTM and ANQGSEA. The trim removed 4 bases at V and 3 bases at J, leaving 6 bases unmatched. CDR3: CSVAPGGDYEQYF. As DNA, the CDR3 is TGCAGCGTTGCCCCGGGGGGAGACTACGAGCAGTACTTC.

The table lists this clonotype with a few counts. The chain uses TRBV4-1 and TRBJ2-1; D is possibly TRBD1 (6 bases). Germline CDR1 MGHRA, CDR2 YSYEKL. V was cut by 2 bases and J by 8 bases, with 7 bases left in between. The CDR3 covers 12 residues. The CDR3 nucleotides are TGCGCCAGCAGCCAAAAGGGGGATGAGCAGTTCTTC. Protein product: CASSQKGDEQFF.

The table lists this clonotype with a few counts. V gene TRBV6-2 or TRBV6-3 combines with J gene TRBJ2-7, with a weak D call TRBD1 (6 bases). CDR1 is MNHEY and CDR2 is SVGEGT in the germline V gene. The CDR3 contains 17 residues. With 6 bases removed from V and 0 bases from J, the gap between germline ends came to 21 bases. The CDR3 coding sequence is TGTGCCAGCAGCCTAACTCTTACCGGGGACATCTCCTACGAGCAGTACTTC. Amino acid sequence: CASSLTLTGDISYEQYF.

This chain uses TRBV7-6 with TRBJ2-5, with D possibly being TRBD1 (5 bases). From germline, CDR1 is SGHVS and CDR2 FNYEAQ. Deletions cut 2 bases from V and 9 bases from J, with 13 bases between. This CDR3 comprises 13 residues. The CDR3 coding sequence is TGTGCCAGCAGCTTAAAGGCAGGGATGGCCCAGTACTTC. It is translated as CASSLKAGMAQYF.

J is TRBJ1-1 and V is TRBV7-2; no definite D call. Between the trimmed V and J ends, which lost 1 base and 3 bases, there was a span of 6 bases. The CDR3 runs to 13 residues. CDR1 and CDR2 (germline): SGHTA, FQGNSA. CDR3 loop: CASSLVEDTEAFF. CDR3 bases: TGTGCCAGCAGCTTAGTTGAGGACACTGAAGCTTTCTTT.